These 27 T cell receptor beta chains originate from one sample sequenced in a study of cytomegalovirus exposure and HLA in healthy donors (dated by TCRdb to the late 2010s). Libraries were constructed by the immunoSEQ multiplex PCR assay. A mixture of 60 forward primers for TCR Vbeta segments and 13 reverse primers for TCR Jbeta segments was used in the multiplex PCR. TCRdb limited this immuneACCESS table to in-frame rearrangements with V and J called. A share of clones is missing; checked studies link under half to unresolved V genes, and the rest is unexplained. The sample table shows about 180,000 clones, and about three quarters are seen once. In total, the top ten clones hold around 3.4% of the sample. Sequenced input: PBMCs. Receptors were obtained from an older woman in good health and CMV-seropositive.

The chain couples TRBV27 to TRBJ1-1, with D maybe TRBD1 (5 bases). Germline V lookup: CDR1 MNHEY, CDR2 SMNVEV (reference sequence). The ends were cut back, 5 bases at V and 3 bases at J, with 13 bases in the middle. The CDR3 length is 14 residues. CDR3 residues: CASSGDGRHTEAFF. CDR3 in DNA: TGTGCCAGCAGTGGGGACGGGAGGCACACTGAAGCTTTCTTT.

The chain has TRBV27 and TRBJ2-1; 10 bases fit TRBD2. The CDR3 is 15 residues long. V shed 6 bases, J shed 4 bases, and the junction held 6 bases outside the gene matches. Germline V gene sequence: CDR1 MNHEY, CDR2 SMNVEV (reference sequence). The CDR3 DNA reads TGTGCCAGCAGGACTCAGCGGGAGGGATACAATGAGCAGTTCTTC. Its protein product is CASRTQREGYNEQFF.

The chain uses TRBV2 and TRBJ2-2; TRBD2 aligns across 13 bases. Germline lookup yields CDR1 SNHLY and CDR2 FYNNEI. Unmatched junction bases numbered 4, after V lost 1 base and J lost 2 bases. The CDR3 is made up of 18 amino acids. The CDR3 sequence is CASSEGTSGSKNTGELFF. The CDR3 nucleotides are TGTGCCAGCAGTGAAGGGACTAGCGGGAGTAAAAACACCGGGGAGCTGTTTTTT. The full variable domain, with the rest looked up from reference TRBV2 and TRBJ2-2, is EPEVTQTPSHQVTQMGQEVILRCVPISNHLYFYWYRQILGQKVEFLVSFYNNEISEKSEIFDDQFSVERPDGSNFTLKIRSTKLEDSAMYFCASSEGTSGSKNTGELFFGEGSRLTVL.

This clone appeared a few times. The rearrangement uses TRBV30 and TRBJ1-2, with D possibly matching TRBD1 (5 bases). Germline V gene lookup returns CDR1 GTSNPN and CDR2 SVGIG (reference sequence). V was cut by 5 bases and J by 2 bases, with 15 bases left in between. This CDR3 comprises 14 residues. CDR3 residues: CAWASRGPNYGYTF. As DNA, the CDR3 is TGTGCCTGGGCGTCTAGGGGTCCGAACTATGGCTACACCTTC.

J is TRBJ2-7 and V is TRBV10-3, with D perhaps TRBD1 (6 bases). The V and J ends lost 1 base and 6 bases respectively, with 19 bases between them. The germline V gene has CDR1 ENHRY and CDR2 SYGVKD. CDR3 length: 16 amino acids. As DNA, the CDR3 is TGTGCCATCAGTGAGTGGACAGACCGTAGAAGTGGCGAGCAGTACTTC. This encodes CAISEWTDRRSGEQYF.

The V call is TRBV7-3, the J call TRBJ1-1; maybe TRBD1 (6 bases). Germline V gene sequence: CDR1 SGHTA, CDR2 FQGTGA. Deletions cut 4 bases from V and 8 bases from J, with 14 bases between. The CDR3 runs 13 residues. CDR3 coding DNA: TGTGCCAGCAGCTCAGGGGCAGGGACCGAAGCTTTCTTT. Amino acid sequence: CASSSGAGTEAFF. Variable domain in full (rest from reference TRBV7-3 and TRBJ1-1): GAGVSQTPSNKVTEKGKYVELRCDPISGHTALYWYRQSLGQGPEFLIYFQGTGAADDSGLPNDRFFAVRPEGSVSTLKIQRTERGDSAVYLCASSSGAGTEAFFGQGTRLTVV.

This chain joins TRBV7-9 and TRBJ2-7, with D perhaps TRBD1 (5 bases). Trimming stripped 5 bases from V and 3 bases from J, with 14 bases between. The length of the CDR3 is 14 residues. CDR1 SEHNR and CDR2 FQNEAQ come from the germline V gene (reference sequence). Written as DNA, the CDR3 is TGTGCCAGCAGCCCACGGCAGGGAATCTACGAGCAGTACTTC. Its protein is CASSPRQGIYEQYF.

This chain links TRBV10-2 with TRBJ2-1; 7 bases align to TRBD2. V lost 2 bases, J lost 6 bases, and 7 bases stayed unmatched. CDR1 is WSHSY and CDR2 is SAAADI in the germline V gene. The CDR3 loop spans 15 amino acids. CDR3 coding DNA: TGCGCCAGCAGTGAGAGGGTAGCGGGTGGCAATGAGCAGTTCTTC. It specifies CASSERVAGGNEQFF.

The CDR3 reads CAWNKWDRGPNSPLHF. The CDR3 region has the DNA TGTGCCTGGAACAAATGGGACAGGGGCCCCAATTCACCCCTCCACTTT. The chain carries TRBV30 and TRBJ1-6; 10 nucleotides match TRBD1. The CDR3 extends over 16 amino acids. Germline V gives CDR1 GTSNPN, CDR2 SVGIG (reference sequence). J lost 7 bases, V lost 4 bases, and 10 bases had no gene match.

DNA of the CDR3: TGCGCCAGCAGCTTGGGTCAGAGTAGCCAAGATACGCAGTATTTT. Translating it yields CASSLGQSSQDTQYF. The chain carries TRBV5-1 and TRBJ2-3; D not certain. V shed 0 bases and J shed 5 bases, with 13 bases lying between them. The CDR3 has 15 residues. CDR1 and CDR2 from the germline V gene are SGHRS and YFSETQ.

This chain connects TRBV5-1 to TRBJ1-1; no firm D call. This CDR3 is 13 amino acids long. The V gene lost 7 bases and the J gene lost 1 base, with 11 bases spanning the gap. Germline assignment: CDR1 SGHRS and CDR2 YFSETQ. CDR3 amino acids: CASRVAGNTEAFF. CDR3 coding DNA: TGCGCCAGCCGTGTTGCGGGGAACACTGAAGCTTTCTTT.

CDR3 loop: CASSISRTGGYNEQFF. For the CDR3, the DNA is TGTGCCAGTAGTATCTCCCGGACAGGGGGCTACAATGAGCAGTTCTTC. V gene TRBV19 combines with J gene TRBJ2-1, with 10 bases fitting TRBD1. V trimming: 3 bases; J trimming: 3 bases; junction bases outside the gene matches: 5. CDR3 length: 16 amino acids. The germline V gene encodes CDR1 LNHDA and CDR2 SQIVND (reference sequence). Filled out from reference TRBV19 and TRBJ2-1, the complete variable domain reads DGGITQSPKYLFRKEGQNVTLSCEQNLNHDAMYWYRQDPGQGLRLIYYSQIVNDFQKGDIAEGYSVSREKKESFPLTVTSAQKNPTAFYLCASSISRTGGYNEQFFGPGTRLTVL.

The chain employs TRBV29-1 and TRBJ2-2, with 9 nucleotides matching TRBD1. There are 15 residues in the CDR3. Germline assignment: CDR1 SQVTM and CDR2 ANQGSEA. Unmatched junction bases numbered 11, after V lost 6 bases and J lost 6 bases. The CDR3 DNA reads as TGCAGCGTGGCCGAAGGGACAGGGTTGTCCGGGGAGCTGTTTTTT. Translated, it gives CSVAEGTGLSGELFF.

The rearrangement links TRBV2 to TRBJ2-7; D is uncertain. CDR3 length: 16 amino acids. From germline, CDR1 is SNHLY and CDR2 FYNNEI. Trimming left V 6 bases short and J 1 base short, with 19 bases between. In nucleotides, the CDR3 is TGTGCCAGCAGCGCCCCCCAGGTACCTCCATCCTACGAGCAGTACTTC. Translating gives CASSAPQVPPSYEQYF.

The V call is TRBV15, the J call TRBJ2-7; D remains unclear. Germline-derived CDR1 and CDR2 are LNHNV and YYDKDF (reference sequence). This CDR3 region has 15 residues. V was shortened by 0 bases and J by 6 bases, with 15 bases between the two germline ends. In DNA, the CDR3 is TGTGCCACCAGCAGAGAAGGTGGCGGCCTAGGCGAGCAGTACTTC. It encodes CATSREGGGLGEQYF.

The rearrangement joins TRBV5-4 to TRBJ2-3; tentatively, D is TRBD1 (6 bases). Per the germline V gene, CDR1 is SGHNT and CDR2 is YYREEE (reference sequence). V lost 4 bases to trimming and J lost 1 base, with 13 bases between them. This CDR3 is 15 amino acids long. CDR3 nucleotide sequence: TGTGCCAGCAGCCATCAGGGGATAGGCACAGATACGCAGTATTTT. It specifies CASSHQGIGTDTQYF.

The V and J genes are TRBV9 and TRBJ2-4, with TRBD2 identical over 11 bases. The J segment lost 7 bases and the V segment lost 2 bases, leaving 5 bases of the junction unmatched. Germline V gene data show CDR1 as SGDLS and CDR2 as YYNGEE. The CDR3 runs 15 residues. CDR3: CASSVLAGGVNIQYF. In nucleotides, the CDR3 is TGTGCCAGCAGCGTCTTAGCGGGAGGGGTTAACATTCAGTACTTC. Using reference TRBV9 and TRBJ2-4 for the parts outside the CDR3, the full variable domain is DSGVTQTPKHLITATGQRVTLRCSPRSGDLSVYWYQQSLDQGLQFLIQYYNGEERAKGNILERFSAQQFPDLHSELNLSSLELGDSALYFCASSVLAGGVNIQYFGAGTRLSVL.

This clone was detected once. V is TRBV19 and J is TRBJ1-6; 10 positions match TRBD1. CDR3 length: 15 residues. V dropped 6 bases and J dropped 7; count of bases not matched to a gene: 6. Germline-derived CDR1 and CDR2 are LNHDA and SQIVND (reference sequence). The CDR3 here is CASRQDRGLNSPLHF. The CDR3 nucleotides read TGTGCCAGTAGGCAAGACAGGGGGCTCAATTCACCCCTCCACTTT.

J is TRBJ2-1 and V is TRBV5-1; 8 bases map to TRBD2. Per germline, CDR1 SGHRS and CDR2 YFSETQ. This CDR3 region has 17 residues. J was trimmed by 6 bases and V by 2 bases; bases with no gene match: 13. CDR3 bases: TGCGCCAGCAGCTTAGTTAGCCGCAGCGGGGGAACCAATGAGCAGTTCTTC. Amino acid sequence: CASSLVSRSGGTNEQFF.

This chain uses TRBV5-1 with TRBJ1-1; D may be TRBD1 (5 bases). The CDR3 sequence is 16 residues long. Germline V gives CDR1 SGHRS, CDR2 YFSETQ. With 0 bases removed from V and 2 bases from J, the gap between germline ends came to 14 bases. CDR3: CASSLGGAIVNTEAFF. The CDR3 region has the DNA TGCGCCAGCAGCTTGGGCGGGGCCATTGTAAACACTGAAGCTTTCTTT.

This clone was counted between two and nine times. The CDR3 DNA is TGTGCCAGCAGTCTTCTGGACCCGCGGGGAGAGACCCAGTACTTC. This sequence encodes CASSLLDPRGETQYF. J is TRBJ2-5 and V is TRBV6-1; perhaps TRBD2 as D (6 bases). The V gene lost 5 bases and the J gene lost 4 bases, with 17 bases spanning the gap. The CDR3 runs to 15 residues. Germline values: CDR1 MNHNS, CDR2 SASEGT.

To note about this clone: The sample holds other DNA sequences that translate to the same CDR3. The V gene is TRBV7-8, the J gene TRBJ2-7; 7 bases map to TRBD1. Per the germline V gene, CDR1 is SGHVS and CDR2 is FQNEAQ. J lost 3 bases, V lost 6 bases, and 11 bases had no gene match. The CDR3 consists of 15 residues. The CDR3 region is CASSPGRGSFYEQYF. CDR3 DNA sequence: TGTGCCAGCAGTCCCGGCAGGGGGAGCTTCTACGAGCAGTACTTC.

This chain uses TRBV5-4 with TRBJ2-7, with 8 bases that match TRBD1. Germline-derived CDR1 and CDR2 are SGHNT and YYREEE (reference sequence). The J segment lost 5 bases and the V segment lost 2 bases, leaving 3 bases of the junction unmatched. The CDR3 spans 13 residues. The CDR3 region is CASSFQGAHEQYF. In DNA form, the CDR3 reads TGTGCCAGCAGCTTCCAGGGGGCCCACGAGCAGTACTTC.

The chain recombines TRBV5-6 with TRBJ1-1; no reliable D call. V lost 4 bases, J lost 6 bases, and 16 bases lay in between. The CDR3 sequence is 14 residues long. Per germline, CDR1 SGHDT and CDR2 YYEEEE. CDR3 amino acids: CASSPARVNAEAFF. The DNA for the CDR3 is TGTGCCAGCAGCCCCGCCCGGGTCAACGCTGAAGCTTTCTTT.

The chain combines TRBV29-1 with TRBJ2-1, with D possibly being TRBD1 (5 bases). CDR1 SQVTM and CDR2 ANQGSEA come from the germline V gene. Trimming took off 4 bases at V and 8 bases at J, with 21 bases between the two ends. The CDR3 is made up of 15 amino acids. The CDR3 DNA reads TGCAGCGTTGGAAGGGCAGGGAAGATGGGCGATGAGCAGTTCTTC. It encodes CSVGRAGKMGDEQFF.

This rearrangement joins TRBV7-2 to TRBJ2-1; tentative D call: TRBD1 (6 bases). The length of the CDR3 is 16 residues. Trimming cost V 1 base and J 4 bases, with 14 bases left between them. Per germline, CDR1 SGHTA and CDR2 FQGNSA. The CDR3 DNA is TGTGCCAGCAGCTTAGAGTACAGGGCATCTTACAATGAGCAGTTCTTC. It yields the protein CASSLEYRASYNEQFF.

This sequence joins TRBV5-8 and TRBJ2-7; D not certain. Germline V gives CDR1 SGHTS, CDR2 YDEGEE. V lost 5 bases and J lost 1, with 10 bases in between. The CDR3 consists of 13 residues. The chain's CDR3 is CASRPRRSYEQYF. The CDR3 nucleotides read TGTGCCAGCAGACCAAGGCGGTCCTACGAGCAGTACTTC.